One and the same sample provided the 12 T cell receptor beta chains below, sequenced in a study of control samples from healthy donors and cancer patients. Using immunoSEQ multiplex PCR, the repertoire was profiled, and TCRdb retains in-frame clones only, with some absent. In the table there are about 110,000 clones, 70% to 90% of which are singletons. Sample: PBMCs. The source of these receptors is a woman aged 60-75 years with lung cancer.

The rearrangement links TRBV7-2 to TRBJ2-7, with a possible D match to TRBD2 (5 bases). V dropped 5 bases and J dropped 0 bases, with 11 bases sitting between them. The CDR3 extends over 14 amino acids. In germline, CDR1 is SGHTA, CDR2 FQGNSA. CDR3 in amino acids: CASSGSQPSYEQYF. In DNA, the CDR3 is TGTGCCAGCAGCGGGAGCCAGCCCTCCTACGAGCAGTACTTC.

The chain uses TRBV19 and TRBJ1-6; TRBD1 might be the D (6 bases). Trimming removed 9 bases at V and 7 bases at J, with 25 bases between. Germline CDR1 and CDR2: LNHDA and SQIVND (reference sequence). The CDR3 runs to 17 residues. The DNA for the CDR3 is TGTGCCAGCCGTGGACAGACCAACCTTCTCAGCAATTCACCCCTCCACTTT. Amino acid sequence: CASRGQTNLLSNSPLHF.

V and J are TRBV11-2 and TRBJ2-3, with a weak D call TRBD2 (5 bases). Germline V CDR1 and CDR2: SGHAT, FQNNGV. The V end was cut by 4 bases, the J end by 4 bases, with 18 bases between. CDR3 length: 16 amino acids. CDR3 protein: CASSSPMRVKADTQYF. CDR3 sequence (DNA): TGTGCCAGCAGCTCCCCAATGCGGGTTAAGGCAGATACGCAGTATTTT.

Only a few counts were recorded for this clone. The V call is TRBV9, the J call TRBJ1-6; TRBD1 might be the D (5 bases). Trimming stripped 2 bases from V and 7 bases from J, with 19 bases between. Per the germline V gene, CDR1 is SGDLS and CDR2 is YYNGEE. This CDR3 is 17 amino acids long. The CDR3 coding sequence is TGTGCCAGCAGCGTGGGGTTAGGGGTGTTGAGAAATTCACCCCTCCACTTT. Translating gives CASSVGLGVLRNSPLHF.

The chain is built from TRBV5-8 and TRBJ2-5, with a weak D call TRBD2 (8 bases). The CDR3 is made up of 16 amino acids. With 0 bases removed from V and 1 base from J, the gap between germline ends came to 13 bases. CDR1 is SGHTS, CDR2 YDEGEE, per germline. The CDR3 loop is CASSLAGRDSQETQYF. As DNA, the CDR3 is TGTGCCAGCAGCTTGGCCGGGAGGGACAGCCAAGAGACCCAGTACTTC.

The V call is TRBV6-2 or TRBV6-3, the J call TRBJ1-5; D is unclear. Per the germline V gene, CDR1 is MNHEY and CDR2 is SVGEGT. Trimming took off 6 bases at V and 3 bases at J, with 18 bases between the two ends. This CDR3 is built from 16 residues. The CDR3 DNA follows: TGTGCCAGCAGCCGCCACCGTTCCGAACCCAATCAGCCCCAGCATTTT. As protein: CASSRHRSEPNQPQHF.

The chain joins TRBV3-1 (or the pseudogene TRBV3-2) to TRBJ1-6; TRBD1 might be the D (5 bases). With 3 bases removed from V and 7 bases from J, the gap between germline ends came to 19 bases. In germline, CDR1 is LGHDT, CDR2 YNNKEL (reference sequence). The CDR3 spans 17 residues. The CDR3 region is CASSQGLRTDGNSPLHF. The DNA of the CDR3 is TGTGCCAGCAGCCAGGGACTAAGGACGGATGGGAATTCACCCCTCCACTTT.

The rearrangement joins TRBV30 to TRBJ1-4; tentative D call: TRBD1 (6 bases). Germline CDR1 is GTSNPN and CDR2 is SVGIG (reference sequence). This CDR3 is built from 13 residues. Between the trimmed V and J ends, which lost 6 bases and 8 bases, there was a span of 16 bases. The CDR3 DNA follows: TGTGCCTGCTCGACAGGCTGGGGCGAAAAACTGTTTTTT. Amino acids: CACSTGWGEKLFF.

CDR3 protein: CASSVVEAYNEQFF. The CDR3 DNA follows: TGTGCCAGCAGCGTAGTAGAGGCCTACAATGAGCAGTTCTTC. The gene calls are TRBV9 and TRBJ2-1; the D is unclear. The V end was cut by 0 bases, the J end by 2 bases, with 6 bases between. Germline CDR1 reads SGDLS; CDR2 reads YYNGEE. The CDR3 is 14 amino acids.

V usage is TRBV6-5 and J usage is TRBJ2-1, with 10 nucleotides matching TRBD1. CDR1 MNHEY and CDR2 SVGAGI come from the germline V gene. V was clipped by 5 bases and J by 4 bases; unmatched bases: 5. This CDR3 contains 15 residues. CDR3 residues: CASSPTGQGYNEQFF. CDR3 nucleotides: TGTGCCAGCAGTCCTACGGGACAGGGGTACAATGAGCAGTTCTTC.

This clone was picked up one time. The chain recombines TRBV28 with TRBJ2-1, with D unresolved. There are 11 residues in the CDR3. The V gene lost 7 bases and the J gene lost 7 bases, with 8 bases spanning the gap. Germline loops: CDR1 MDHEN, CDR2 SYDVKM. The CDR3 DNA sequence: TGTGCCAGCACAGGACGGAATGAGCAGTTCTTC. Translated: CASTGRNEQFF. Based on the CDR3 plus reference TRBV28 and TRBJ2-1, the full variable domain is DVKVTQSSRYLVKRTGEKVFLECVQDMDHENMFWYRQDPGLGLRLIYFSYDVKMKEKGDIPEGYSVSREKKERFSLILESASTNQTSMYLCASTGRNEQFFGPGTRLTVL.

The CDR3 DNA is TGTGCCAGCATACTGACAGGGATCGATGGCGGCTACACCTTC. Translating it yields CASILTGIDGGYTF. The rearrangement joins TRBV6-5 to TRBJ1-2; 7 nucleotides align to TRBD1. The CDR3 length is 14 residues. From germline, CDR1 is MNHEY and CDR2 SVGAGI. J was trimmed by 8 bases and V by 7 bases; bases with no gene match: 13.